Following are 32 T cell receptor beta chains from one sample sequenced in a study of T cell clones after liver transplantation. Measured with immunoSEQ multiplex PCR; TCRdb has only the in-frame clones, and not every one. Of around 100,000 clones listed, about 86% are singletons. The sequencing here drew on CD4+ T cells from blood, taken around 50 months after liver transplant. These receptors were taken from a human patient who received a liver transplant. Some T cells may have originated in the graft donor.

CDR3 sequence (DNA): TGTGCCAGCAGCGTAGCAGGGACCACTGAAGCTTTCTTT. Its protein is CASSVAGTTEAFF. The rearrangement uses TRBV9 and TRBJ1-1; D is possibly TRBD1 (5 bases). This CDR3 has 13 amino acids. V was clipped by 0 bases and J by 4 bases, with 7 bases between them. Germline V lookup: CDR1 SGDLS, CDR2 YYNGEE.

The rearrangement links TRBV7-3 to TRBJ2-7; the D call may be TRBD1 or TRBD2 (5 bases each). Per germline, CDR1 SGHTA and CDR2 FQGTGA. V lost 5 bases, J lost 2 bases, and 16 bases lay in between. This CDR3 region has 15 residues. CDR3 loop: CASSPAAGATYEQYF. The DNA of the CDR3 is TGTGCCAGCAGCCCAGCTGCCGGGGCGACCTACGAGCAGTACTTC.

The chain carries TRBV5-1 and TRBJ2-2; maybe TRBD1 (5 bases). The CDR3 is 16 residues long. Germline-derived CDR1 and CDR2 are SGHRS and YFSETQ. The V end was cut by 1 base, the J end by 3 bases, with 13 bases between. The CDR3 DNA reads as TGCGCCAGCAGCTTGTCTCCGGACATAGACACCGGGGAGCTGTTTTTT. Translated: CASSLSPDIDTGELFF. The complete variable domain, with remaining parts taken from reference TRBV5-1 and TRBJ2-2, reads KAGVTQTPRYLIKTRGQQVTLSCSPISGHRSVSWYQQTPGQGLQFLFEYFSETQRNKGNFPGRFSGRQFSNSRSEMNVSTLELGDSALYLCASSLSPDIDTGELFFGEGSRLTVL.

This clone was counted once. The J gene is TRBJ2-2, the V gene TRBV5-1, with D maybe TRBD1 (6 bases). The CDR3 runs 15 residues. V lost 5 bases to trimming and J lost 2 bases, with 13 bases between them. Germline V gene lookup returns CDR1 SGHRS and CDR2 YFSETQ. This CDR3 is CASRLGQKNTGELFF. DNA for the CDR3: TGCGCCAGCAGGCTGGGACAAAAAAACACCGGGGAGCTGTTTTTT.

This clone came up once. CDR3 DNA: TGTGCCAGCACCCGACAGAGCCATTCTAACTATGGCTACACCTTC. Residues: CASTRQSHSNYGYTF. This chain joins TRBV2 and TRBJ1-2, with a tentative D call TRBD1 (5 bases). The CDR3 is 15 amino acids. The V gene lost 7 bases and the J gene lost 0 bases, with 15 bases spanning the gap. Germline V gives CDR1 SNHLY, CDR2 FYNNEI.

The chain uses TRBV18 and TRBJ1-1; no definite D call. V lost 6 bases to trimming and J lost 0 bases, with 14 bases between them. Germline V gives CDR1 KGHSH, CDR2 LQKENI. This CDR3 is built from 15 residues. The CDR3 sequence: CASSSNGVLNTEAFF. CDR3 coding DNA: TGTGCCAGCTCTTCCAACGGAGTTTTGAACACTGAAGCTTTCTTT.

This sequence joins TRBV5-8 and TRBJ2-5; 7 bases map to TRBD2. The CDR3 sequence is 14 residues long. The V segment lost 4 bases and the J segment 5 bases; nucleotides outside the gene matches: 8. Germline-derived CDR1 and CDR2 are SGHTS and YDEGEE. CDR3 sequence: CASSSGTRVETQYF. CDR3 nucleotide sequence: TGTGCCAGCAGCAGCGGGACCCGGGTGGAGACCCAGTACTTC. Full variable domain (rest looked up from reference TRBV5-8 and TRBJ2-5): EAGVTQSPTHLIKTRGQQATLRCSPISGHTSVYWYQQALGLGLQFLLWYDEGEERNRGNFPPRFSGRQFPNYSSELNVNALELEDSALYLCASSSGTRVETQYFGPGTRLLVL.

The gene calls are TRBV27 and TRBJ2-1; D is perhaps TRBD1 (6 bases). Germline loops: CDR1 MNHEY, CDR2 SMNVEV (reference sequence). The V gene lost 5 bases and the J gene lost 2 bases, with 25 bases spanning the gap. This CDR3 has 19 residues. The CDR3 loop reads CASSATDLLGAPTYNEQFF. The CDR3 DNA is TGTGCCAGCAGTGCCACCGATCTTTTGGGGGCTCCTACCTACAATGAGCAGTTCTTC.

V and J are TRBV25-1 and TRBJ1-2, with a tentative D call TRBD1 (6 bases). The CDR3 sequence is 13 residues long. Germline CDR1 reads MGHDK; CDR2 reads SYGVNS. The V gene lost 4 bases and the J gene lost 5 bases, with 11 bases spanning the gap. CDR3 nucleotides: TGTGCCAGCAGTGCCGGGACACCATATGGCTACACCTTC. Translation: CASSAGTPYGYTF.

The CDR3 DNA follows: TGTGCCAGCAGCGTAGACCCGCGGGGGGCCTACGAGCAGTACTTC. Translated, it gives CASSVDPRGAYEQYF. This rearrangement joins TRBV9 to TRBJ2-7; 8 bases are a match to TRBD2. Germline assignment: CDR1 SGDLS and CDR2 YYNGEE. V trimming: 0 bases; J trimming: 2 bases; junction bases outside the gene matches: 4. There are 15 residues in the CDR3.

The chain joins TRBV27 to TRBJ1-2; weak D call: TRBD1 (5 bases). With 7 bases removed from V and 2 bases from J, the gap between germline ends came to 23 bases. The CDR3 has 17 amino acids. Germline V gene sequence: CDR1 MNHEY, CDR2 SMNVEV (reference sequence). The CDR3, as DNA: TGTGCCAGCACCTCGCACCTAGGGGTTGGACTCAACTATGGCTACACCTTC. It translates to CASTSHLGVGLNYGYTF.

The chain has TRBV5-1 and TRBJ2-1; D gene uncertain. CDR3 length equals 16 residues. The V gene lost 0 bases and the J gene lost 6 bases, with 16 bases spanning the gap. Per the germline V gene, CDR1 is SGHRS and CDR2 is YFSETQ. Here the CDR3 DNA reads TGCGCCAGCAGCTTGGGCGACCCCCTATCCCGCAATGAGCAGTTCTTC. It encodes CASSLGDPLSRNEQFF.

This chain uses TRBV5-1 with TRBJ2-3; D is perhaps TRBD2 (6 bases). The germline V and J ends were trimmed by 0 bases and 0 bases, with 11 bases remaining between them. The CDR3 loop spans 16 amino acids. CDR1 and CDR2 from the germline V gene are SGHRS and YFSETQ. The CDR3 DNA sequence: TGCGCCAGCAGCTTGGATGGAGGGCCTAGCACAGATACGCAGTATTTT. This gives the protein CASSLDGGPSTDTQYF.

This clone was recorded a few times. The chain carries TRBV19 and TRBJ2-5; TRBD1 might be the D (7 bases). Trimming removed 5 bases from V and 8 bases from J, with 21 bases in between. Germline-derived CDR1 and CDR2 are LNHDA and SQIVND (reference sequence). The CDR3 has 15 residues. CDR3 sequence: CASSPDRRVEDTQYF. The CDR3 DNA follows: TGTGCCAGTAGTCCGGACAGGAGGGTCGAGGATACCCAGTACTTC. Full variable domain (outside the CDR3, taken from reference TRBV19 and TRBJ2-5): DGGITQSPKYLFRKEGQNVTLSCEQNLNHDAMYWYRQDPGQGLRLIYYSQIVNDFQKGDIAEGYSVSREKKESFPLTVTSAQKNPTAFYLCASSPDRRVEDTQYFGPGTRLLVL.

J is TRBJ2-7 and V is TRBV19, with a possible D match to TRBD1 (5 bases). From germline, CDR1 is LNHDA and CDR2 SQIVND (reference sequence). CDR3 size: 15 residues. Trimming shortened V by 0 bases and J by 2 bases, and 11 bases separated the two germline ends. The CDR3 protein is CASSIDSDITYEQYF. For the CDR3, the DNA is TGTGCCAGTAGTATAGATTCGGACATTACCTACGAGCAGTACTTC.

This chain links TRBV5-4 with TRBJ1-5; TRBD1 matches 7 bases. V shed 0 bases, J shed 4 bases, and the junction held 1 base outside the gene matches. Germline V lookup: CDR1 SGHNT, CDR2 YYREEE (reference sequence). This CDR3 is 14 amino acids long. CDR3 sequence reads: CASSLAGGNQPQHF. The CDR3 coding sequence is TGTGCCAGCAGCTTGGCAGGGGGGAATCAGCCCCAGCATTTT.

Only a few counts were recorded for this clone. The gene calls are TRBV30 and TRBJ1-3; 7 positions agree with TRBD1. Germline V gene sequence: CDR1 GTSNPN, CDR2 SVGIG (reference sequence). The ends lost 1 base at V and 8 bases at J; junction bases unmatched: 8. The CDR3 totals 14 residues. CDR3 residues: CAWSARPGGYTIYF. CDR3 DNA: TGTGCCTGGAGTGCCCGTCCAGGGGGATACACCATATATTTT.

This chain connects TRBV7-2 to TRBJ2-3, with D possibly matching TRBD2 (6 bases). CDR1 SGHTA and CDR2 FQGNSA come from the germline V gene. The CDR3 loop spans 15 amino acids. Trimming shortened V by 3 bases and J by 0 bases, and 10 bases separated the two germline ends. In DNA form, the CDR3 reads TGTGCCAGCAGCTTGGTAGCGGAGAGCACAGATACGCAGTATTTT. This gives the protein CASSLVAESTDTQYF.

This sequence joins TRBV5-1 and TRBJ1-1; D remains ambiguous. Germline CDR1 SGHRS, CDR2 YFSETQ. The CDR3 has 16 residues. With 4 bases removed from V and 4 bases from J, the gap between germline ends came to 20 bases. The CDR3 region is CASSPEFTTSTTEAFF. CDR3 bases: TGCGCCAGCAGCCCGGAATTCACGACAAGTACCACTGAAGCTTTCTTT.

This clone was detected a few times. V gene TRBV5-1 combines with J gene TRBJ1-6, with a tentative D call TRBD1 (5 bases). The CDR3 contains 15 residues. The V and J ends lost 4 bases and 10 bases respectively, with 18 bases between them. Germline CDR1 and CDR2: SGHRS and YFSETQ. The CDR3, as DNA: TGCGCCAGCAGCCCGGCAGGTGGGGACGGCTCACCCCTCCACTTT. It codes for CASSPAGGDGSPLHF. The variable domain in full, with the rest retrieved from reference TRBV5-1 and TRBJ1-6, is KAGVTQTPRYLIKTRGQQVTLSCSPISGHRSVSWYQQTPGQGLQFLFEYFSETQRNKGNFPGRFSGRQFSNSRSEMNVSTLELGDSALYLCASSPAGGDGSPLHFGNGTRLTVT.

The V and J genes are TRBV16 and TRBJ2-3, with a weak D call TRBD2 (6 bases). The V gene lost 4 bases and the J gene lost 2 bases, with 16 bases spanning the gap. Germline CDR1 KGHSY, CDR2 FQNENV. CDR3 length equals 16 residues. CDR3 DNA sequence: TGTGCCAGCAGCCCGTTGATGGGGGGTCCCACAGATACGCAGTATTTT. It is translated as CASSPLMGGPTDTQYF.

This clone has just one count. This sequence joins TRBV11-2 and TRBJ1-4; 9 nucleotides match TRBD1. In germline, CDR1 is SGHAT, CDR2 FQNNGV. The CDR3 loop spans 14 amino acids. After removal of 7 bases from V and 1 base from J, the junction contained 1 base not matched to a gene. For the CDR3, the DNA is TGTGCCAGCATGGACAGGGGAACTAATGAAAAACTGTTTTTT. Translation: CASMDRGTNEKLFF.

The gene calls are TRBV6-5 and TRBJ1-2; tentative D call: TRBD1 (5 bases). The V and J ends lost 6 bases and 4 bases respectively, with 9 bases between them. The CDR3 runs 12 residues. Germline V gene data show CDR1 as MNHEY and CDR2 as SVGAGI. The CDR3 DNA reads TGTGCCAGCAGCCCGGGGCTCTATGGCTACACCTTC. It encodes CASSPGLYGYTF.

The V gene is TRBV19, the J gene TRBJ2-2, with TRBD2 as a possible D gene (5 bases). The CDR3 extends over 14 amino acids. Germline V gene data show CDR1 as LNHDA and CDR2 as SQIVND (reference sequence). Trimming stripped 8 bases from V and 4 bases from J, with 14 bases between. This chain's CDR3 is CASAAGPGTGELFF. The CDR3 bases are TGTGCCAGTGCTGCGGGTCCGGGCACCGGGGAGCTGTTTTTT.

The chain recombines TRBV6-5 with TRBJ2-2; TRBD1 matches 7 bases. The CDR3 runs 14 residues. V lost 7 bases, J lost 6 bases, and 8 bases stayed unmatched. CDR1 and CDR2 from the germline V gene are MNHEY and SVGAGI. CDR3 DNA: TGTGCCAGCACAAACAGGGGTGGACCCGGGGAGCTGTTTTTT. Protein product: CASTNRGGPGELFF.

This chain links TRBV5-1 with TRBJ2-7, with TRBD2 as a possible D gene (5 bases). This CDR3 is built from 15 residues. Germline lookup yields CDR1 SGHRS and CDR2 YFSETQ. With 4 bases removed from V and 4 bases from J, the gap between germline ends came to 18 bases. The CDR3, as DNA: TGCGCCAGCAGCAGCGGTCTAGCAGGACCTTACGAGCAGTACTTC. Its translation: CASSSGLAGPYEQYF.

The genes are TRBV6-5 and TRBJ1-1; perhaps TRBD1 as D (5 bases). The CDR3 sequence is 11 residues long. The germline gives CDR1 MNHEY, CDR2 SVGAGI. V shed 6 bases and J shed 9 bases, with 11 bases lying between them. CDR3 in amino acids: CASSAGHKAFF. CDR3 coding DNA: TGTGCCAGCAGCGCAGGGCACAAAGCTTTCTTT.

The genes are TRBV6-1 and TRBJ1-2; D may be TRBD1 (6 bases). There are 13 residues in the CDR3. The V gene's germline CDR1 is MNHNS and CDR2 SASEGT. Trimming removed 4 bases at V and 5 bases at J, with 11 bases between. The CDR3 spells CASSGGGGYGYTF. The CDR3 DNA reads TGTGCCAGCAGTGGCGGAGGGGGATATGGCTACACCTTC.

The count of this clone is one. The genes are TRBV19 and TRBJ1-2; D gene unclear. The germline gives CDR1 LNHDA, CDR2 SQIVND (reference sequence). V lost 4 bases and J 8 bases, leaving 8 bases between the germline ends. There are 11 residues in the CDR3. The CDR3 DNA reads as TGTGCCAGTAGTACGGGCTACGGCTACACCTTC. Translating it yields CASSTGYGYTF.

This sequence joins TRBV29-1 and TRBJ2-2; D call uncertain. CDR3 size: 12 residues. The V gene's germline CDR1 is SQVTM and CDR2 ANQGSEA. V was clipped by 4 bases and J by 4 bases, with 7 bases between them. The CDR3 DNA sequence: TGCAGCGTTGTCCCCGGCACCGGGGAGCTGTTTTTT. Amino acid sequence: CSVVPGTGELFF.

The gene calls are TRBV29-1 and TRBJ2-7, with TRBD2 identical over 7 bases. The ends lost 5 bases at V and 5 bases at J; junction bases unmatched: 9. This CDR3 region has 13 residues. Germline V gene lookup returns CDR1 SQVTM and CDR2 ANQGSEA. The CDR3 nucleotides read TGCAGCGTTTCCCGGCTGGGGGGGAACGAGCAGTACTTC. Translation gives CSVSRLGGNEQYF.

The chain employs TRBV7-9 and TRBJ2-2; 11 bases match TRBD1. This CDR3 spans 19 amino acids. CDR1 is SEHNR and CDR2 is FQNEAQ in the germline V gene (reference sequence). Germline trimming cut 4 bases from V and 0 bases from J; bases unmatched to any gene: 10. CDR3 amino acids: CASSSRTGGLDSNTGELFF. CDR3 DNA: TGTGCCAGCAGCTCCCGGACAGGGGGCCTCGACTCGAACACCGGGGAGCTGTTTTTT.